The rows below give T cell receptor beta chains drawn from one sample of a study of OX40 agonist ivuxolimab in advanced cancers. Generated by immunoSEQ multiplex PCR, the TCRdb table keeps only in-frame clones and is missing some. The table records more than 50,000 clones, 81% of them present only once. This sample comprised CD4+ or CD8+ T cells sorted from blood, obtained in a trial of the OX40 agonist ivuxolimab. The receptors shown here come from an adult with an advanced solid tumor such as melanoma, head and neck, liver or kidney cancer. CDR3s include the opening cysteine and the closing phenylalanine or tryptophan. D genes are given only for firm matches. Clone size, where shown, is once, few, many, or a class for clones that have expanded.

>TRBV10-3|TRBJ2-2|-|once
CAIAWGGAANTGELFF
TGTGCCATCGCTTGGGGCGGGGCCGCGAACACCGGGGAGCTGTTTTTT
>TRBV28|TRBJ2-1|TRBD2|-
CASSPSAGGYNEQFF
TGTGCCAGCAGTCCCTCAGCGGGGGGATACAATGAGCAGTTCTTC
>TRBV18|TRBJ2-3|TRBD2|-
CASSQLGTSSSDTQYF
TGTGCCAGCTCACAACTCGGGACTAGCTCATCAGATACGCAGTATTTT
>TRBV6-6|TRBJ2-2|-|-
CASQIFGELFF
TGTGCCAGCCAAATTTTCGGGGAGCTGTTTTTT
>TRBV2|TRBJ2-3|TRBD2|-
CASSGGGGTDTQYF
TGTGCCAGCAGTGGCGGGGGGGGCACAGATACGCAGTATTTT
>TRBV29-1|TRBJ2-3|-|few
CSVDRGPDTQYF
TGCAGCGTTGACAGGGGACCAGATACGCAGTATTTT
>TRBV7-2|TRBJ2-7|-|once
CASSLEVHYEQYF
TGTGCCAGCAGCTTAGAGGTACATTACGAGCAGTACTTC
>TRBV6-5|TRBJ2-2|-|-
CASSLTGRGAGELFF
TGTGCCAGCAGTTTAACAGGGAGGGGAGCCGGGGAGCTGTTTTTT
>TRBV5-4|TRBJ2-1|TRBD2|-
CASSSAFIRGGGEQFF
TGTGCCAGCAGCTCCGCTTTTATTCGGGGGGGTGGTGAGCAGTTCTTC
>TRBV5-1|TRBJ2-2|-|-
CASLILRNGGHRGAVF
TGCGCCAGCTTGATTCTCCGTAACGGGGGACACCGGGGAGCTGTTTTT
>TRBV7-9|TRBJ1-2|TRBD1|few
CASSLAGGNYGYTF
TGTGCCAGCAGCCTCGCAGGGGGGAACTATGGCTACACCTTC
>TRBV7-9|TRBJ2-1|-|-
CASSLFGGDEQFF
TGTGCCAGCAGCTTATTTGGCGGGGATGAGCAGTTCTTC
>TRBV7-8|TRBJ1-6|-|-
CASSPGDSPLHF
TGTGCCAGCAGCCCAGGGGACTCACCCCTCCACTTT
>TRBV4-1|TRBJ2-5|TRBD1|-
CASSRGTGGGETQYF
TGCGCCAGCAGCCGAGGGACAGGGGGCGGAGAGACCCAGTACTTC
>TRBV7-2|TRBJ1-6|-|-
CASSLEGMGNSPLHF
TGTGCCAGCAGCTTAGAGGGGATGGGTAATTCACCCCTCCACTTT
>TRBV6-6|TRBJ1-4|-|-
CASSYANEKLFF
TGTGCCAGCAGTTATGCTAATGAAAAACTGTTTTTT
>TRBV18|TRBJ2-1|-|-
CASSPSFDNEQFF
TGTGCCAGCTCACCATCTTTCGACAATGAGCAGTTCTTC
>TRBV5-6|TRBJ2-5|-|-
CASSRPTGSGETQYF
TGTGCCAGCAGCAGACCAACGGGAAGCGGAGAGACCCAGTACTTC
>TRBV29-1|TRBJ2-7|TRBD2|-
CSTSGGALSSYEQYF
TGCAGCACTAGCGGGGGGGCCCTCTCGTCCTACGAGCAGTACTTC
>TRBV6-6|TRBJ2-4|-|few
CASSYPEGKNIQYF
TGTGCCAGCAGTTACCCGGAAGGCAAAAACATTCAGTACTTC
>TRBV5-6|TRBJ1-1|-|-
CASSTGLNTEAFF
TGTGCCAGCAGCACCGGACTGAACACTGAAGCTTTCTTT
>TRBV18|TRBJ1-2|-|-
CASSSPGGMIGTF
TGTGCCAGCTCAAGCCCGGGGGGGATGATCGGCACCTTC
>TRBV11-2|TRBJ2-3|TRBD2|-
CASSVGLGADTQYF
TGTGCCAGCAGCGTGGGACTAGGGGCAGATACGCAGTATTTT
>TRBV15|TRBJ1-5|-|-
CATGNRQNSNQPQHF
TGTGCCACCGGTAACCGGCAGAATAGCAATCAGCCCCAGCATTTT
>TRBV5-1|TRBJ2-3|TRBD2|few
CASSSLTSGGADTQYF
TGCGCCAGCAGCTCCCTGACTAGCGGGGGGGCAGATACGCAGTATTTT
>TRBV27|TRBJ2-2|TRBD1|few
CASSREGGRSTGELFF
TGTGCCAGCAGTCGCGAAGGGGGCAGAAGCACCGGGGAGCTGTTTTTT
>TRBV9|TRBJ1-1|TRBD1|-
CASSVVPGQGLAFF
TGTGCCAGCAGCGTCGTCCCGGGACAGGGACTAGCTTTCTTT
>TRBV6-5|TRBJ1-2|-|-
CASRHRQTTHYGYTF
TGTGCCAGCAGACATCGACAGACCACCCACTATGGCTACACCTTC
>TRBV18|TRBJ1-1|-|few
CASSSGDQAEAFF
TGTGCCAGCTCATCTGGGGATCAAGCCGAAGCTTTCTTT
>TRBV10-3|TRBJ1-2|TRBD1|-
CAISWDRGLGYTF
TGTGCCATCAGCTGGGACAGGGGGCTCGGCTACACCTTC
>TRBV11-2|TRBJ2-3|TRBD2|-
CASSLVGGTLSTDTQYF
TGTGCCAGCAGCTTGGTGGGGGGGACCCTATCCACAGATACGCAGTATTTT
>TRBV5-1|TRBJ2-6|-|-
CASNRDNSGANVLTF
TGCGCCAGCAACCGGGACAACTCTGGGGCCAACGTCCTGACTTTC
>TRBV2|TRBJ2-5|TRBD1|few
CASTSPRTGGWKETQYF
TGTGCCAGCACCTCCCCCCGGACAGGGGGCTGGAAAGAGACCCAGTACTTC
>TRBV6-6|TRBJ2-6|-|few
CASSYSAGAGANVLTF
TGTGCCAGCAGTTACTCGGCGGGTGCTGGGGCCAACGTCCTGACTTTC
>TRBV2|TRBJ1-1|-|-
CASRGQLEAFF
TGTGCCAGCAGAGGACAGCTTGAAGCTTTCTTT
>TRBV15|TRBJ2-3|-|-
CATSRGAHPTDTQYF
TGTGCCACCAGCAGAGGGGCTCACCCCACAGATACGCAGTATTTT
>TRBV28|TRBJ1-1|-|-
CASSLKGPRTEAFF
TGTGCCAGCAGTTTAAAGGGCCCCCGGACTGAAGCTTTCTTT
>TRBV5-4|TRBJ2-7|-|few
CASSLGHGGYEQYF
TGTGCCAGCAGCTTGGGCCACGGAGGCTACGAGCAGTACTTC
>TRBV28|TRBJ1-5|-|-
CASTPGHRNQPQHF
TGTGCCAGCACCCCGGGACACCGCAATCAGCCCCAGCATTTT
>TRBV11-3|TRBJ2-1|TRBD2|-
CASSPLAVTYNEQFF
TGTGCCAGCAGCCCCCTAGCGGTAACCTACAATGAGCAGTTCTTC
>TRBV6-5|TRBJ1-1|TRBD1|-
CASSYKGATEAFF
TGTGCCAGCAGTTACAAGGGGGCCACTGAAGCTTTCTTT
>TRBV5-4|TRBJ1-1|TRBD1|-
CASSARLGQGEAFF
TGTGCCAGCAGCGCGAGACTCGGACAGGGGGAAGCTTTCTTT
>TRBV28|TRBJ2-1|TRBD1|-
CASSSRGLSNEQFF
TGTGCCAGCAGCTCCAGGGGGCTTTCCAATGAGCAGTTCTTC
>TRBV7-6|TRBJ1-3|-|once
CASSLSLTRGNTIYF
TGTGCCAGCAGCTTAAGCTTGACGAGGGGAAACACCATATATTTT
>TRBV19|TRBJ2-5|-|-
CASSIWGRGIQETQYF
TGTGCCAGTAGTATTTGGGGCAGGGGAATTCAAGAGACCCAGTACTTC
>TRBV5-1|TRBJ2-2|TRBD1|-
CASSSQQGTGELFF
TGCGCCAGCAGCAGCCAACAGGGGACCGGGGAGCTGTTTTTT
>TRBV7-2|TRBJ1-6|TRBD1|-
CASSQDRGLSPLHF
TGTGCCAGCAGCCAAGACAGGGGGCTCTCACCCCTCCACTTT
>TRBV28|TRBJ2-5|TRBD1|once
CASSLSGDRQETQYF
TGTGCCAGCAGTTTATCGGGGGACAGGCAAGAGACCCAGTACTTC
>TRBV11-2|TRBJ1-5|-|-
CASSLALQVSNQPQHF
TGTGCCAGCAGCTTGGCCTTACAGGTCAGCAATCAGCCCCAGCATTTT
>TRBV2|TRBJ1-6|-|-
CASSERGGGPNSPLHF
TGTGCCAGCAGTGAGCGGGGAGGAGGACCTAATTCACCCCTCCACTTT